Listed below are T cell receptor beta chains from one sample, sequenced in a study of blood T cell repertoires in COVID-19. Generated by immunoSEQ multiplex PCR, the TCRdb table keeps only in-frame clones and is missing some. The sample holds under 250,000 clones; 80% to 90% are singletons and the top ten take 0.55% to 0.75%. The specimen was peripheral blood. The receptors were gathered from a man aged 35 to 55 with acute or convalescent COVID-19. The CDR3 runs from the conserved cysteine through the conserved F or W. D genes are given only for firm matches. Expanded clones are given a class, and other clones once, few, many or no size at all.

j_call clone_size v_call d_call cdr3_aa cdr3_nt
TRBJ1-2 . TRBV29-1 . CSVFRGYYGYTF TGCAGCGTTTTTAGGGGTTACTATGGCTACACCTTC
TRBJ2-3 . TRBV6-6 . CASSPGTSLSPTDTQYF TGTGCCAGCAGTCCCGGGACTTCCCTTAGCCCTACAGATACGCAGTATTTT
TRBJ2-3 . TRBV7-9 TRBD2 CASSSSGGAPDTQYF TGTGCCAGCAGCTCTAGCGGGGGGGCTCCAGATACGCAGTATTTT
TRBJ1-2 . TRBV5-1 TRBD1 CASSSGTGEVGYTF TGCGCCAGCAGCTCCGGGACAGGGGAGGTTGGCTACACCTTC
TRBJ1-1 . TRBV7-2 . CASSLTTGTTGLAFF TGTGCCAGCAGCTTAACCACAGGGACCACGGGATTAGCTTTCTTT
TRBJ2-2 . TRBV27 . CASRLAGNTGELFF TGTGCCAGCAGACTAGCAGGGAACACCGGGGAGCTGTTTTTT
TRBJ2-2 . TRBV7-4 . CASSWFTTNTGELFF TGTGCCAGCAGCTGGTTTACTACGAACACCGGGGAGCTGTTTTTT
TRBJ2-7 . TRBV5-6 TRBD2 CASSRRTSGPGEQYF TGTGCCAGCAGTCGTCGGACTAGCGGTCCCGGTGAGCAGTACTTC
TRBJ2-7 . TRBV5-1 . CASSVSITGSSYEQYF TGCGCCAGCAGCGTTTCTATAACGGGATCCTCCTACGAGCAGTACTTC
TRBJ1-1 few TRBV21-1 . CASRWDRVNTEAFF TGTGCCAGCAGATGGGACAGGGTTAACACTGAAGCTTTCTTT